These 16 T cell receptor beta chains share one sample of origin, sequenced in a study of shared clonotypes between healthy human individuals. TCRdb's copy holds only in-frame clones and misses some; the assay was immunoSEQ multiplex PCR. The sample records over 700,000 clones, 72% being singletons. Sequencing used memory CD4+ T cells sorted from blood. Indicated subset: CD45RA-negative fraction. The receptors come from a young woman in good health.

V and J are TRBV5-1 and TRBJ2-3, with a weak D call TRBD1 (6 bases). This CDR3 has 14 amino acids. Trimming stripped 6 bases from V and 0 bases from J, with 11 bases between. Germline V gives CDR1 SGHRS, CDR2 YFSETQ. The DNA for the CDR3 is TGCGCCAGCAAACAGGGTGCTAGCACAGATACGCAGTATTTT. It codes for CASKQGASTDTQYF.

This clone is a singleton in its sample. One base away lies a much larger clone, so this may be a sequencing read error. At the DNA level, this CDR3 is encoded by other sequences in the same sample as well. The rearrangement uses TRBV6-1 and TRBJ2-3; D call uncertain. Trimming shortened V by 4 bases and J by 0 bases, and 2 bases separated the two germline ends. CDR3 length equals 12 residues. Germline CDR1 MNHNS, CDR2 SASEGT. The CDR3 DNA is TGTGCCAGCAGTGGCAGCACAGATACGCAGTATTTT. It encodes CASSGSTDTQYF.

CDR3 amino acids: CASRITGLEQYF. CDR3 nucleotides: TGTGCCAGCAGAATAACAGGGCTCGAGCAGTACTTC. The genes are TRBV2 and TRBJ2-7; TRBD1 might be the D (6 bases). Between the trimmed V and J ends, which lost 6 bases and 6 bases, there was a span of 12 bases. The CDR3 length is 12 residues. In germline, CDR1 is SNHLY, CDR2 FYNNEI.

The chain couples TRBV6-1 to TRBJ1-5; D is uncertain. The V end was cut by 8 bases, the J end by 0 bases, with 2 bases between. The germline gives CDR1 MNHNS, CDR2 SASEGT. CDR3 length: 11 residues. The CDR3 sequence: CASDSNQPQHF. The CDR3 DNA reads as TGTGCCAGCGATAGCAATCAGCCCCAGCATTTT.

The chain uses TRBV6-6 and TRBJ2-3, with D uncertain. V shed 8 bases and J shed 2 bases, with 8 bases lying between them. The CDR3 loop spans 12 amino acids. Germline-derived CDR1 and CDR2 are MNHNY and SVGAGI (reference sequence). The CDR3 spells CASGEFTDTQYF. CDR3 bases: TGTGCCAGCGGCGAGTTCACAGATACGCAGTATTTT.

The chain joins TRBV11-2 to TRBJ1-1; no definite D call. Germline V gene data show CDR1 as SGHAT and CDR2 as FQNNGV. The CDR3 covers 13 residues. Trimming pared 0 bases from V and 5 bases from J, leaving 7 bases between. As DNA, the CDR3 is TGTGCCAGCAGCTTAGACGGGTATACTGAAGCTTTCTTT. Residues: CASSLDGYTEAFF.

The V call is TRBV7-2, the J call TRBJ2-2; the D gene is possibly TRBD1 (6 bases). The CDR3 contains 14 residues. Germline V lookup: CDR1 SGHTA, CDR2 FQGNSA. Deletions cut 3 bases from V and 4 bases from J, with 9 bases between. CDR3 coding DNA: TGTGCCAGCAGCTTTGACAGGACCACCGGGGAGCTGTTTTTT. Protein: CASSFDRTTGELFF.

The rearrangement uses TRBV11-2 and TRBJ2-7; D might be TRBD1 (8 bases). Trimming shortened V by 6 bases and J by 3 bases, and 18 bases separated the two germline ends. The length of the CDR3 is 15 residues. From germline, CDR1 is SGHAT and CDR2 FQNNGV. The CDR3 is CASRRNRGGSYEQYF. DNA for the CDR3: TGTGCCAGCAGGCGGAACAGGGGGGGAAGCTACGAGCAGTACTTC.

V and J are TRBV27 and TRBJ1-5, with D maybe TRBD1 (5 bases). The V end lost 4 bases, the J end lost 4 bases, and 11 bases lay between the germline ends. The CDR3 loop spans 14 amino acids. Germline CDR1 and CDR2: MNHEY and SMNVEV (reference sequence). CDR3 DNA sequence: TGTGCCAGCAGTTCCCGGGACGGTAATCAGCCCCAGCATTTT. Encoded protein: CASSSRDGNQPQHF.

The rearrangement uses TRBV27 and TRBJ2-6; perhaps D is TRBD1 or TRBD2 (5 bases each). V lost 3 bases and J lost 0, with 12 bases in between. The CDR3 sequence is 17 residues long. Germline V gene lookup returns CDR1 MNHEY and CDR2 SMNVEV (reference sequence). The CDR3 DNA sequence: TGTGCCAGCAGTTTCGCTCGGGGCCCCTCTGGGGCCAACGTCCTGACTTTC. It codes for CASSFARGPSGANVLTF.

The genes are TRBV7-9 and TRBJ2-1, with D tentatively TRBD2 (6 bases). Germline V gene sequence: CDR1 SEHNR, CDR2 FQNEAQ (reference sequence). There are 15 residues in the CDR3. V was shortened by 4 bases and J by 4 bases, with 14 bases between the two germline ends. CDR3 sequence (DNA): TGTGCCAGCAGCTGGGGAGACGGGGGTTACAATGAGCAGTTCTTC. As protein: CASSWGDGGYNEQFF.

The V and J genes are TRBV5-5 and TRBJ1-5; D gene unclear. The CDR3 extends over 16 amino acids. Between the trimmed V and J ends, which lost 0 bases and 4 bases, there was a span of 14 bases. CDR1 is SGHKS, CDR2 YYEKEE, per germline (reference sequence). The CDR3 region is CASSLGTTIGNQPQHF. CDR3 in DNA: TGTGCCAGCAGCTTGGGTACGACAATCGGAAATCAGCCCCAGCATTTT. Complete variable domain (other parts from reference TRBV5-5 and TRBJ1-5): DAGVTQSPTHLIKTRGQQVTLRCSPISGHKSVSWYQQVLGQGPQFIFQYYEKEERGRGNFPDRFSARQFPNYSSELNVNALLLGDSALYLCASSLGTTIGNQPQHFGDGTRLSIL.

DNA of the CDR3: TGTGCCAGCTCTCCCCGGGACTTAACGCAGTATTTT. Its translation: CASSPRDLTQYF. The chain couples TRBV18 to TRBJ2-3; D might be TRBD2 (6 bases). The germline V gene encodes CDR1 KGHSH and CDR2 LQKENI. Trimming cost V 6 bases and J 9 bases, with 13 bases left between them. There are 12 residues in the CDR3.

The CDR3 DNA reads TGTGCCAGCAGTCAGACTAGCGGGGTCCAGGAGGAGCAGTTCTTC. This translates into CASSQTSGVQEEQFF. The rearrangement joins TRBV2 to TRBJ2-1; TRBD2 agrees at 11 bases. The CDR3 totals 15 residues. Germline loops: CDR1 SNHLY, CDR2 FYNNEI. J was trimmed by 10 bases and V by 5 bases; bases with no gene match: 10.

The chain uses TRBV7-6 and TRBJ2-6, with D uncertain. Trimming removed 4 bases at V and 0 bases at J, with 7 bases between. The germline CDR1 and CDR2 sequences are SGHVS and FNYEAQ. This CDR3 region has 15 residues. The DNA for the CDR3 is TGTGCCAGCAGCTCGCCATCCTCTGGGGCCAACGTCCTGACTTTC. Its protein is CASSSPSSGANVLTF.

J is TRBJ1-3 and V is TRBV19; D is perhaps TRBD1 (5 bases). Trimming removed 6 bases from V and 7 bases from J, with 10 bases in between. CDR1 and CDR2 from the germline V gene are LNHDA and SQIVND (reference sequence). This CDR3 is 12 amino acids long. CDR3 DNA: TGTGCCAGTAGCCCACAGGTGAACACCATATATTTT. As protein: CASSPQVNTIYF.